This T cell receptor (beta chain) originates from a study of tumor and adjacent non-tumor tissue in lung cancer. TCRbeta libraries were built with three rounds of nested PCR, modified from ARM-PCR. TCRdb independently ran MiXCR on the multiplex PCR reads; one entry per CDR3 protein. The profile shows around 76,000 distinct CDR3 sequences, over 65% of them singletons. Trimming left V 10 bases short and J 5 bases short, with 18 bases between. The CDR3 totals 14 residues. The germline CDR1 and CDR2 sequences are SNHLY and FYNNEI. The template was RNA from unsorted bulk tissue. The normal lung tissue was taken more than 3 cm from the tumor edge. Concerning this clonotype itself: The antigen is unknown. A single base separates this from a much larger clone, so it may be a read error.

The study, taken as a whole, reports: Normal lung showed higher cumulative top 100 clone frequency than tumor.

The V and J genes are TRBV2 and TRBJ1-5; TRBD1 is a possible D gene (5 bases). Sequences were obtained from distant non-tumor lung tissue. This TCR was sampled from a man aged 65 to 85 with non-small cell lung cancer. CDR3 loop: CANTGREGYQPQHF. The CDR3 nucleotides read TGTGCCAACACAGGCAGGGAGGGCTATCAGCCCCAGCATTTT.